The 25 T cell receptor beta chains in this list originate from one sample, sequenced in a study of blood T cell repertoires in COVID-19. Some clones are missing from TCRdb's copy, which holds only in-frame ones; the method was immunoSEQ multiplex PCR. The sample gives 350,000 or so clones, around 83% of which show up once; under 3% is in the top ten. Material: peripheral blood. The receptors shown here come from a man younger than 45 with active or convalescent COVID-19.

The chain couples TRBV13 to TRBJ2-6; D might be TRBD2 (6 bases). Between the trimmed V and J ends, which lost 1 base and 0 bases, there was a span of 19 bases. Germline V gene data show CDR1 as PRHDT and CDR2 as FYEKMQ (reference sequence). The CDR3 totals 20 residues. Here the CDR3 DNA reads TGTGCCAGCAGCTTAGAGGGTTCCGGGACTTCTAGCTCTGGGGCCAACGTCCTGACTTTC. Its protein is CASSLEGSGTSSSGANVLTF.

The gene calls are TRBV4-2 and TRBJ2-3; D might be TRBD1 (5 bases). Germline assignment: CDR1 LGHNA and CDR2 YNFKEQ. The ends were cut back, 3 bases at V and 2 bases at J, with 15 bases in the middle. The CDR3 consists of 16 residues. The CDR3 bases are TGTGCCAGCAGCCATTTGGAGACAGAGCACACAGATACGCAGTATTTT. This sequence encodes CASSHLETEHTDTQYF.

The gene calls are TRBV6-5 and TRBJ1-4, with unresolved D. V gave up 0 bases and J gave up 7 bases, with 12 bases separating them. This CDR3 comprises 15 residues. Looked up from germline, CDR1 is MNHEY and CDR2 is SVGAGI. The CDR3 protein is CASSYSPTHTEKLFF. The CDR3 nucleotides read TGTGCCAGCAGTTACTCTCCCACCCACACTGAAAAACTGTTTTTT.

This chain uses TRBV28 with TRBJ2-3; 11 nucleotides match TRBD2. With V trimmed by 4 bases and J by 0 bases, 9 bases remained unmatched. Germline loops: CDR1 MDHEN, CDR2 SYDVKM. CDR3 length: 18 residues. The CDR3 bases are TGTGCCAGCAGTTCCACCTCCCTAGCGGGGGGTAGCACAGATACGCAGTATTTT. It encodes CASSSTSLAGGSTDTQYF.

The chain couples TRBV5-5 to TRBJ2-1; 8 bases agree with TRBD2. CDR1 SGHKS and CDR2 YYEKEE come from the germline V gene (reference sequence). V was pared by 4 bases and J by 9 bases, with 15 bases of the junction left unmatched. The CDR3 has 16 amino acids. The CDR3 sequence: CASSPARTSRSIEQFF. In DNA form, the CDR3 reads TGTGCCAGCAGCCCGGCTCGGACTAGCAGATCGATTGAGCAGTTCTTC.

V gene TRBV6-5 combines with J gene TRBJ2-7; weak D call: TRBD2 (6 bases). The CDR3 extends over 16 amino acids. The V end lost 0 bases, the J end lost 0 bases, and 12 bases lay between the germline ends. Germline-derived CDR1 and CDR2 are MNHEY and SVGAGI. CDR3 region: CASSYSRRVPSYEQYF. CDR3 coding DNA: TGTGCCAGCAGTTACTCACGGAGGGTCCCCTCCTACGAGCAGTACTTC.

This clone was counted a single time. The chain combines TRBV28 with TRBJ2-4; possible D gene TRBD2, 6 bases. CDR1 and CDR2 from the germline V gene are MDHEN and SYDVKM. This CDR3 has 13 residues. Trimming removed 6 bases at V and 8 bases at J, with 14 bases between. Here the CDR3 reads CASSPAGTDIQYF. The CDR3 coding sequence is TGTGCCAGCAGCCCTGCGGGGACGGACATTCAGTACTTC.

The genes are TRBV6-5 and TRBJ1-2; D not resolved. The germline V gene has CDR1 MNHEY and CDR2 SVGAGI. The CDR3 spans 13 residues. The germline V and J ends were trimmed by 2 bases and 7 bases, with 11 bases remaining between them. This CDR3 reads CASSYAGSGGYTF. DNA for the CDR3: TGTGCCAGCAGTTACGCGGGCAGCGGTGGCTACACCTTC.

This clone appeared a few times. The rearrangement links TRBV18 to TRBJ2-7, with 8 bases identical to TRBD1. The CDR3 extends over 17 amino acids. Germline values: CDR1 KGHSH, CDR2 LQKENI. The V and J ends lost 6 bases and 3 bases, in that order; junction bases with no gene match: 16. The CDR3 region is CASSRGQGRRVSYEQYF. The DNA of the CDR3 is TGTGCCAGCTCCCGCGGACAGGGAAGAAGAGTAAGCTACGAGCAGTACTTC.

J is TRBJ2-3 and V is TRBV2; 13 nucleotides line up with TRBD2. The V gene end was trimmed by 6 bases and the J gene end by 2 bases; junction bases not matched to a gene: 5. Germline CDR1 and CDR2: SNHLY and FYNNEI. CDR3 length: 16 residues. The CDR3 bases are TGTGCCAGCAGGAGCGGACTAGCGGGGGACACAGATACGCAGTATTTT. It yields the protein CASRSGLAGDTDTQYF.

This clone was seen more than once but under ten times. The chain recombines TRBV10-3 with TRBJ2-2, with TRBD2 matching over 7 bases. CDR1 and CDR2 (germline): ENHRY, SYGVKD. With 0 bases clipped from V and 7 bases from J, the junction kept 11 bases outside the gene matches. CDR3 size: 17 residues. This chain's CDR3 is CAISESRGLAAGGELFF. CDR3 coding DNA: TGTGCCATCAGTGAGTCGAGAGGCCTAGCGGCCGGCGGGGAGCTGTTTTTT.

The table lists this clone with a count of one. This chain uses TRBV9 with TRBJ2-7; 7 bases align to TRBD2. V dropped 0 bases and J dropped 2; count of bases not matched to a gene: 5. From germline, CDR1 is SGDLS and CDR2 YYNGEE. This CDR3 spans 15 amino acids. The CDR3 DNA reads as TGTGCCAGCAGCGTAGATGGGGGGAGGGCCTACGAGCAGTACTTC. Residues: CASSVDGGRAYEQYF.

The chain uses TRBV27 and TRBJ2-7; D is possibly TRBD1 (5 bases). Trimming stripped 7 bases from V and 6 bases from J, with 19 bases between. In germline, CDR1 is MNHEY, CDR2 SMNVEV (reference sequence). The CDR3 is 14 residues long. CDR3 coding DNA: TGTGCCAGCAAGGGCCCCCAGGGATGGGGCGAGCAGTACTTC. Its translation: CASKGPQGWGEQYF.

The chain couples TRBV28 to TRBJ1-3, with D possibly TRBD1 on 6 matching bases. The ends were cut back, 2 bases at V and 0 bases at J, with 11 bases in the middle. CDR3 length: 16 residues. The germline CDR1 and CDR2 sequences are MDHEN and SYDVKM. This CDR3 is CASSLPSGDSGNTIYF. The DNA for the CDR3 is TGTGCCAGCAGTTTACCATCAGGGGACTCTGGAAACACCATATATTTT.

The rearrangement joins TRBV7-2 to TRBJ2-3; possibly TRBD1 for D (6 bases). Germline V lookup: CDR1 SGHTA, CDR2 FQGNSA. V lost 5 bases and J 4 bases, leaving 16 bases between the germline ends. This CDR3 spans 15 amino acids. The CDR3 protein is CASSQQGISADTQYF. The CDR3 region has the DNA TGTGCCAGCAGCCAGCAGGGGATCAGCGCAGATACGCAGTATTTT.

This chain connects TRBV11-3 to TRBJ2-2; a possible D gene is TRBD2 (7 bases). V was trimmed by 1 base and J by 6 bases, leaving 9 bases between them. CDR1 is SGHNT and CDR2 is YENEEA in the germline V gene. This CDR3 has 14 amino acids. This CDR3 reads CASSLGGGAGELFF. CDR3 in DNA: TGTGCCAGCAGCTTAGGAGGGGGGGCCGGGGAGCTGTTTTTT. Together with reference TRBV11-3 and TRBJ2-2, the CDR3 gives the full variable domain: EAGVVQSPRYKIIEKKQPVAFWCNPISGHNTLYWYLQNLGQGPELLIRYENEEAVDDSQLPKDRFSAERLKGVDSTLKIQPAELGDSAVYLCASSLGGGAGELFFGEGSRLTVL.

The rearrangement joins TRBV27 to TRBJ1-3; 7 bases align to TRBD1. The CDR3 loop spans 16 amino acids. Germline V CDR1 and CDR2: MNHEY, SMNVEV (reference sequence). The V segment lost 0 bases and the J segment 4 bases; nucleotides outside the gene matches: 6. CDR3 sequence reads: CASSLSPGGAGNTIYF. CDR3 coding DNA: TGTGCCAGCAGTTTATCCCCAGGGGGAGCCGGAAACACCATATATTTT.

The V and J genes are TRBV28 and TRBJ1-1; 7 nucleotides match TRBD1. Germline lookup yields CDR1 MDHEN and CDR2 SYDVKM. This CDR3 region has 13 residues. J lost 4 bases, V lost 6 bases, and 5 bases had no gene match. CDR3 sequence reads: CASREGQLTEAFF. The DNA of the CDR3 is TGTGCCAGCAGGGAGGGACAGCTCACTGAAGCTTTCTTT.

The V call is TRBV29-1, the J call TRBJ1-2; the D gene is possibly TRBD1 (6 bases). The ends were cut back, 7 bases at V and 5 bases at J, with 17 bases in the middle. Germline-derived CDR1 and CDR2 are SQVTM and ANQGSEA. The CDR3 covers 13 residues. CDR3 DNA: TGCAGCGCTATTGGACAGTCCATGTATGGCTACACCTTC. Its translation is CSAIGQSMYGYTF.

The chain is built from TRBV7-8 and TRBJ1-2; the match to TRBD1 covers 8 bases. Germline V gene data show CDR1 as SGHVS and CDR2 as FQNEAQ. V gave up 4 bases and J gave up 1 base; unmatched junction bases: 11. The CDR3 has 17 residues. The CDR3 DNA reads TGTGCCAGCAGCTCGCCGGGACAGGAGAGGCTTAACTATGGCTACACCTTC. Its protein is CASSSPGQERLNYGYTF. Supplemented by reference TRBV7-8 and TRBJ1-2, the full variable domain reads GAGVSQSPRYKVAKRGQDVALRCDPISGHVSLFWYQQALGQGPEFLTYFQNEAQLDKSGLPSDRFFAERPEGSVSTLKIQRTQQEDSAVYLCASSSPGQERLNYGYTFGSGTRLTVV.

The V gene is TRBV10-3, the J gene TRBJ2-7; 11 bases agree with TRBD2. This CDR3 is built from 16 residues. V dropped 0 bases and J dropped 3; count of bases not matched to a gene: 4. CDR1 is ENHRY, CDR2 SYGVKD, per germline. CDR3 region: CAISESGLAAIYEQYF. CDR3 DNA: TGTGCCATCAGTGAGTCGGGACTAGCGGCAATCTACGAGCAGTACTTC.

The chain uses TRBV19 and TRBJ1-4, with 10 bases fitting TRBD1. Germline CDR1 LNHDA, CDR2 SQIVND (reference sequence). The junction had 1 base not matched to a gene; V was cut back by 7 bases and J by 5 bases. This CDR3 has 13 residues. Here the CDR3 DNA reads TGTGCCAGTATGGACAGGGGGAATGAAAAACTGTTTTTT. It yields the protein CASMDRGNEKLFF.

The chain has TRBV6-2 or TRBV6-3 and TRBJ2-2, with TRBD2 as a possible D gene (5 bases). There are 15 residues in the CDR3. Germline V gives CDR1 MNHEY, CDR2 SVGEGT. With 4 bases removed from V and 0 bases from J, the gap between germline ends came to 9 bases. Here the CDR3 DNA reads TGTGCCAGCAGTTTTGAGGGTTCGAACACCGGGGAGCTGTTTTTT. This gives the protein CASSFEGSNTGELFF.

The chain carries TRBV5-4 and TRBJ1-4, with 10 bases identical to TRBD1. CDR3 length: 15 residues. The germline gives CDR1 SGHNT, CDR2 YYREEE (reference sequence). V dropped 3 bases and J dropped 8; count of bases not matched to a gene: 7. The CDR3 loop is CASSSRDRGREKLFF. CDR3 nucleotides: TGTGCCAGCAGCTCCCGGGACAGGGGACGCGAAAAACTGTTTTTT.

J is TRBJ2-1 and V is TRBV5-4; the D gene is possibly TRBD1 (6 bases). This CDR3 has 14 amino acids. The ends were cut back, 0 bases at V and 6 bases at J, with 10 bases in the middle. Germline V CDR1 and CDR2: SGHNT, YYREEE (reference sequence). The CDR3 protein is CASSLGLDSNEQFF. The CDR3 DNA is TGTGCCAGCAGCTTGGGTTTGGACAGCAATGAGCAGTTCTTC.